This T cell receptor (beta chain) was obtained from a study of T cell responses to AZD1222 COVID-19 vaccine (dated by TCRdb to the early 2020s). With regard to the full study: A total of about 250 trial participants underwent TCR sequencing, of whom under 220 had received two doses of AZD1222 and 26 had received two doses of the MenACWY control vaccine. Trial participants were enrolled by age into subgroups of 18-55, 56-69 and 70-plus years, and around 140, 26 and 57 TCR-sequenced participants, respectively, were included in these subgroups.

Overall study outcomes, separate from this receptor: Spike-specific TCR breadth and depth rose significantly after two AZD1222 doses compared with day 0 and with MenACWY recipients. Participants were mostly white British, with more females than males. The authors suggested clonal diversity may have been underestimated. In the small 56-69-year group, the increase in depth fell short of significance, most likely because of low power. The vaccine-associated CD4 TCRs covered the entire spike protein, and the dominant responses fell in regions 160-218 and 743-854. Conclusions about previously exposed vaccinees are limited, since just 6 or 7 AZD1222 recipients were seropositive for SARS-CoV-2 at baseline. Because no day 14 peak-response samples were available, the repertoires could be characterized only after the peak T cell response. Reportedly, close to half of the unique spike-specific TCRs recognized epitopes lying outside the regions that are mutated in the B.1.351 and B.1.1.7 variants.

V drops 1 base and J drops 4 bases, leaving 8 bases in between. The CDR3 holds 13 amino acids from the cysteine to the phenylalanine. Only CDR3 DNA remains: 39 bases, in frame from the first base. The germline V gene sets CDR1 to LGHNA and CDR2 to YNFKEQ. Sample time point, as interpreted from the label and publication: about 28 days (+/-7) after the second vaccine dose. AZD1222 recipients whose second dose came at about 4 weeks and those whose second dose came at about 12 weeks were combined into one group, since spike-specific TCR depth and breadth did not differ between the two schedules. Vaccinee samples were obtained from the UK trials COV001 and COV002, which included a single-blind randomized controlled phase 2/3 trial of AZD1222 (ChAdOx1 nCoV-19) in healthy adults. For TCRbeta chain sequencing, PBMC samples were collected from trial participants at day 0 and at day 28 after the second dose.

The CDR3 regions of human TCRbeta chains were analyzed by immunosequencing. As for the original processing: Repertoire TCRs were checked for matches against a reference library of SARS-CoV-2-specific TCRs that had been generated using the MIRA antigen-specificity platform. Breadth was defined as the fraction of unique TCRs that were SARS-CoV-2-associated, and depth was defined as the fraction of total T cells that were SARS-CoV-2-associated. Using the MIRA data, every spike-specific TCR was mapped to the spike region that the TCR reacted to and assigned to either a CD4 or a CD8 class. Log10-transformed breadth and depth values were compared by one-way ANOVA with Sidak's multiple comparisons tests. TCRdb's version of the immuneACCESS table is confined to in-frame rearrangements and falls short of the full clone set. An unresolved V gene accounts for under half of the shortfall where checked; the remainder is of unknown origin. V, J and clone size are those of that table, while D and trimming were read from the DNA. The sample includes more than 65,000 clones, with around 78% observed a single time. Around a quarter of the sample goes to the ten largest clones.

About this clone itself: What antigen it recognizes has not been identified. No base quality values were provided; no much bigger clone lies one nucleotide off.

This receptor chain uses TRBV4-2 and TRBJ2-7; the D gene is unclear. The origin of this receptor is an adult who received the AZD1222 COVID-19 vaccine. Sequences were derived from peripheral blood, sampled 28 days after the second AZD1222 dose. The sequence in DNA is TGTGCCAGCAGCCAAGGGAGTGAATACGAGCAGTACTTC. Its protein product is CASSQGSEYEQYF.